This TCR beta chain was profiled in a study of cytomegalovirus exposure and HLA in healthy donors. Across the study: The 500 to 750 first-cohort repertoires and the 95 to 150 validation repertoires shared the same platform, a later analysis reported. Study-wide findings and caveats: Reportedly, diagnosis of cytomegalovirus status by the classifier showed high specificity and sensitivity.

The germline V gene has CDR1 MNHNS and CDR2 SASEGT. The CDR3 is made up of 14 amino acids. Unmatched junction bases numbered 9, after V lost 7 bases and J lost 8 bases. The method was immunoSEQ multiplex PCR; TCRdb's version includes in-frame clones alone and lacks a portion of them. The table has about 170,000 clones, roughly 90% seen once. About this clone itself: Its specificity is unknown.

The clonotype comes from a man aged 18 to 30 in good health and CMV-seropositive. This chain connects TRBV6-1 to TRBJ1-4; 8 bases are shared with TRBD1. Sequencing used PBMCs. The CDR3 region has the DNA TGTGCCAGCACTCCGGACAGGGTAGGGGAAAAACTGTTTTTT. It is translated as CASTPDRVGEKLFF.